This T cell receptor (beta chain) was retrieved from a study of blood T cell repertoires in COVID-19. About the research overall: Samples came from the United States, Italy and Spain, spanning acute and convalescent COVID-19. T cells, B-cell-depleted T cells, or PBMCs supplied cDNA or gDNA.

This clone has a single count. Per the study methods: Estimated nucleated cell counts came from reference gene primer amplification. TCRdb keeps only in-frame clones here, not all; method: immunoSEQ multiplex PCR. Clonal size and the V and J genes are those of that table, whereas D and trimming came from the DNA. The data show around 65,000 clones, less than 85% seen once. The sequenced material came from peripheral blood. This sequence was found in a man older than 75 with active COVID-19.

CDR3 in DNA: TGTGCCAGCTCACTCGGGACAGGTTCTTTGAACACTGAAGCTTTCTTT. Translated, it gives CASSLGTGSLNTEAFF. The genes are TRBV18 and TRBJ1-1; TRBD1 agrees at 8 bases. Looked up from germline, CDR1 is KGHSH and CDR2 is LQKENI. The CDR3 is 16 residues long. Unmatched junction bases numbered 7, after V lost 4 bases and J lost 0 bases.